The 22 T cell receptor beta chains listed next were all sequenced from one sample in a study of blood T cell repertoires in COVID-19. TCRdb's copy holds only in-frame clones and misses some; the assay was immunoSEQ multiplex PCR. This sample has over 95,000 clones; around nine tenths occur once, and the top ten carry over 15%. Sequencing was done on a sample of peripheral blood. These receptors originate from a human donor with acute or convalescent COVID-19. The donor label of this sample is uncertain.

The chain joins TRBV19 to TRBJ2-4, with TRBD2 identical over 7 bases. CDR3 length: 16 amino acids. The trim removed 1 base at V and 0 bases at J, leaving 3 bases unmatched. In germline, CDR1 is LNHDA, CDR2 SQIVND (reference sequence). The CDR3 coding sequence is TGTGCCAGTAGTATAGGGCTAGCGGTAGCCAAAAACATTCAGTACTTC. This encodes CASSIGLAVAKNIQYF.

The genes are TRBV3-1 (or the pseudogene TRBV3-2) and TRBJ2-1; 11 bases align to TRBD2. The junction had 3 bases not matched to a gene; V was cut back by 4 bases and J by 7 bases. CDR3 length equals 14 residues. Germline CDR1 reads LGHDT; CDR2 reads YNNKEL (reference sequence). CDR3 amino acids: CASSLSGGGNEQFF. Here the CDR3 DNA reads TGTGCCAGCAGCCTTAGCGGGGGGGGTAATGAGCAGTTCTTC.

The CDR3, as DNA: TGTGCCAGCTACAGGGACCAAGAGACCCAGTACTTC. Its translation is CASYRDQETQYF. The chain has TRBV2 and TRBJ2-5; tentatively, D is TRBD1 (6 bases). This CDR3 has 12 residues. CDR1 is SNHLY and CDR2 is FYNNEI in the germline V gene. Trimming removed 8 bases at V and 0 bases at J, with 7 bases between. Combining the CDR3 with reference TRBV2 and TRBJ2-5 gives the whole variable domain EPEVTQTPSHQVTQMGQEVILRCVPISNHLYFYWYRQILGQKVEFLVSFYNNEISEKSEIFDDQFSVERPDGSNFTLKIRSTKLEDSAMYFCASYRDQETQYFGPGTRLLVL.

V and J are TRBV7-9 and TRBJ2-1; TRBD2 is a possible D gene (6 bases). This CDR3 has 18 residues. Trimming shortened V by 4 bases and J by 3 bases, and 22 bases separated the two germline ends. The germline CDR1 and CDR2 sequences are SEHNR and FQNEAQ (reference sequence). CDR3 loop: CASSSVGLGGKVYNEQFF. The CDR3, as DNA: TGTGCCAGCAGCTCGGTCGGGTTGGGCGGGAAAGTCTACAATGAGCAGTTCTTC.

This clone appeared a few times. The J gene is TRBJ2-1, the V gene TRBV7-2; TRBD2 agrees at 9 bases. The CDR3 covers 15 residues. The J segment lost 8 bases and the V segment lost 1 base, leaving 6 bases of the junction unmatched. Looked up from germline, CDR1 is SGHTA and CDR2 is FQGNSA. The CDR3: CASSLDSGGWDEQFF. The CDR3 nucleotides read TGTGCCAGCAGCTTAGATAGCGGGGGTTGGGATGAGCAGTTCTTC.

This clone was picked up one time. This chain links TRBV5-5 with TRBJ1-4; D is unclear. Trimming shortened V by 4 bases and J by 8 bases, and 12 bases separated the two germline ends. CDR1 and CDR2 (germline): SGHKS, YYEKEE (reference sequence). This CDR3 comprises 13 residues. The chain's CDR3 is CASSLTPGEKLFF. The CDR3 nucleotides are TGTGCCAGCAGCCTAACCCCGGGGGAAAAACTGTTTTTT.

The CDR3 bases are TGTGCCAGCAGCGTAGAGACAGCAAAGAATCAGCCCCAGCATTTT. It specifies CASSVETAKNQPQHF. The chain recombines TRBV9 with TRBJ1-5; perhaps TRBD1 as D (5 bases). The CDR3 spans 15 residues. V lost 0 bases and J 4 bases, leaving 11 bases between the germline ends. Germline V gene sequence: CDR1 SGDLS, CDR2 YYNGEE.

This clone showed up just a few times. The rearrangement links TRBV3-1 (or the pseudogene TRBV3-2) to TRBJ2-1, with TRBD2 as a possible D gene (5 bases). This CDR3 has 14 amino acids. V lost 4 bases and J lost 7, with 14 bases in between. The V gene's germline CDR1 is LGHDT and CDR2 YNNKEL (reference sequence). The CDR3 loop reads CASSLWLERNEQFF. The DNA of the CDR3 is TGTGCCAGCAGCCTTTGGCTGGAGCGGAATGAGCAGTTCTTC.

The genes are TRBV12-5 and TRBJ1-5, with 8 bases aligning to TRBD1. The ends lost 0 bases at V and 7 bases at J; junction bases unmatched: 5. The CDR3 covers 15 residues. The germline V gene has CDR1 LGHNT and CDR2 FRNRAP. CDR3 DNA: TGTGCTAGTGGTTTGGTACGGACAGGGATGCAGCCCCAGCATTTT. Amino acids: CASGLVRTGMQPQHF.

V usage is TRBV18 and J usage is TRBJ2-2, with D uncertain. The germline V gene encodes CDR1 KGHSH and CDR2 LQKENI. The CDR3 has 14 amino acids. V gave up 3 bases and J gave up 10 bases, with 15 bases separating them. The CDR3 region has the DNA TGTGCCAGCTCACCTCCCCTGTGGCCCGAGGAGCTGTTTTTT. Amino acids: CASSPPLWPEELFF.

The chain employs TRBV19 and TRBJ1-1; possible D gene TRBD1, 6 bases. V lost 6 bases to trimming and J lost 10 bases, with 15 bases between them. The CDR3 length is 12 residues. CDR1 and CDR2 from the germline V gene are LNHDA and SQIVND (reference sequence). CDR3 sequence (DNA): TGTGCCAGTAGCGAGGGACAAGAGGGAGCTTTCTTT. Translation: CASSEGQEGAFF.

This clone was seen a single time. V usage is TRBV6-6 and J usage is TRBJ1-1; TRBD1 agrees at 8 bases. The CDR3 consists of 14 residues. V was pared by 5 bases and J by 3 bases, with 5 bases of the junction left unmatched. Germline assignment: CDR1 MNHNY and CDR2 SVGAGI (reference sequence). The CDR3 coding sequence is TGTGCCAGCAGTGACAGGGGTCAGGACACTGAAGCTTTCTTT. It is translated as CASSDRGQDTEAFF.

The rearrangement uses TRBV21-1 and TRBJ2-7; no DNA check was done on the table's D call, TRBD2. TRBV21-1 is a documented pseudogene. The CDR3 totals 12 residues. DNA for the CDR3: TGTGCCCCCGAGGCGTACTCCTACGAGCAGTACTTC. This translates into CAPEAYSYEQYF.

Comments on this clone: The sample carries other DNA sequences with the same CDR3. The CDR3 sequence is CASRQGAYGYTF. CDR3 bases: TGTGCCAGCAGACAGGGGGCCTATGGCTACACCTTC. The rearrangement links TRBV27 to TRBJ1-2, with 9 bases aligning to TRBD1. Per the germline V gene, CDR1 is MNHEY and CDR2 is SMNVEV (reference sequence). CDR3 size: 12 residues. The V segment lost 6 bases and the J segment 4 bases; nucleotides outside the gene matches: 0.

This clone came up once. The CDR3 sequence: CASRVRGSGNTIYF. CDR3 nucleotide sequence: TGTGCCAGCAGAGTCAGGGGATCTGGAAACACCATATATTTT. The chain carries TRBV28 and TRBJ1-3; TRBD1 might be the D (6 bases). This CDR3 contains 14 residues. The germline CDR1 and CDR2 sequences are MDHEN and SYDVKM. V lost 6 bases and J lost 1, with 10 bases in between.

The rearrangement uses TRBV2 and TRBJ1-6; 7 bases line up with TRBD1. V dropped 6 bases and J dropped 8; count of bases not matched to a gene: 7. Germline loops: CDR1 SNHLY, CDR2 FYNNEI. The length of the CDR3 is 14 residues. CDR3 in DNA: TGTGCCAGCAGGATGGCAGGGGGGTATTCACCCCTCCACTTT. Translated, it gives CASRMAGGYSPLHF.

This clone has a handful of counts. This chain joins TRBV7-2 and TRBJ1-3, with D perhaps TRBD1 (5 bases). Germline-derived CDR1 and CDR2 are SGHTA and FQGNSA. V was cut by 3 bases and J by 9 bases, with 12 bases left in between. This CDR3 has 13 residues. The CDR3 spells CASSFFGRGTIYF. The CDR3, as DNA: TGTGCCAGCAGCTTCTTTGGGAGGGGCACCATATATTTT.

The chain uses TRBV4-1 and TRBJ2-5; TRBD1 is a possible D gene (5 bases). The CDR3 sequence is 14 residues long. V lost 1 base, J lost 4 bases, and 10 bases lay in between. Germline loops: CDR1 MGHRA, CDR2 YSYEKL. CDR3 loop: CASSQVDRVETQYF. The CDR3 coding sequence is TGCGCCAGCAGCCAAGTAGACAGAGTAGAGACCCAGTACTTC.

This chain joins TRBV28 and TRBJ1-5; D unresolved. Per germline, CDR1 MDHEN and CDR2 SYDVKM. V lost 6 bases, J lost 6 bases, and 12 bases lay in between. This CDR3 has 13 residues. This CDR3 is CASSILGGQPQHF. The CDR3, as DNA: TGTGCCAGCAGCATTTTGGGAGGTCAGCCCCAGCATTTT.

The chain carries TRBV28 and TRBJ1-2; a possible D gene is TRBD1 (6 bases). CDR1 MDHEN and CDR2 SYDVKM come from the germline V gene. The V gene lost 5 bases and the J gene lost 0 bases, with 13 bases spanning the gap. The CDR3 runs to 15 residues. CDR3 sequence: CASSSSGEANYGYTF. The CDR3 region has the DNA TGTGCCAGCAGTAGTTCAGGGGAAGCTAACTATGGCTACACCTTC.

This clone showed up just once. J is TRBJ2-3 and V is TRBV5-6, with 7 bases identical to TRBD1. In germline, CDR1 is SGHDT, CDR2 YYEEEE. The CDR3 extends over 15 amino acids. The V segment lost 4 bases and the J segment 2 bases; nucleotides outside the gene matches: 7. CDR3 nucleotide sequence: TGTGCCAGCAGCAGGGACAGCCTTTACACAGATACGCAGTATTTT. This codes for CASSRDSLYTDTQYF.

The genes are TRBV28 and TRBJ2-7; D is perhaps TRBD1 (6 bases). The CDR3 runs 17 residues. V shed 4 bases and J shed 5 bases, with 24 bases lying between them. The germline gives CDR1 MDHEN, CDR2 SYDVKM. This CDR3 is CASSSYSTGRGWDEQYF. The CDR3, as DNA: TGTGCCAGCAGTTCCTATTCGACAGGTCGGGGATGGGACGAGCAGTACTTC.